This TCR beta chain derives from a study of blood T cell repertoires in COVID-19. Study in general: Acute and convalescent COVID-19 samples came from the United States, Italy and Spain. T cells, B-cell-depleted T cells, or PBMCs provided the cDNA or gDNA that served as material.

Under the authors' procedure: Nucleated cell counts were estimated from reference gene primer amplification. Only in-frame clones appear in the TCRdb table, and some are missing; sequencing was by immunoSEQ multiplex PCR. The V and J calls and the clone size are those of that table, but D and trimming were determined from the DNA. The sample consists of 130,000 to 150,000 clones, roughly 84% of them appearing once. The CDR3 spans 15 residues. The ends lost 4 bases at V and 5 bases at J; junction bases unmatched: 3. Germline loops: CDR1 SNHLY, CDR2 FYNNEI. The chain is built from TRBV2 and TRBJ1-5; 12 bases map to TRBD1. Sequencing was performed on PBMCs or T cells enriched from blood (not recorded which). The clonotype comes from a woman aged 45-65 years who had been exposed to COVID-19. CDR3 coding DNA: TGTGCCAGCAGTGGAGGGACAGGGGGCCATCAGCCCCAGCATTTT. The encoded protein is CASSGGTGGHQPQHF. Full variable domain (missing parts from reference TRBV2 and TRBJ1-5): EPEVTQTPSHQVTQMGQEVILRCVPISNHLYFYWYRQILGQKVEFLVSFYNNEISEKSEIFDDQFSVERPDGSNFTLKIRSTKLEDSAMYFCASSGGTGGHQPQHFGDGTRLSIL.